This T cell receptor beta chain derives from a study of blood T cell repertoires in COVID-19 (dated by TCRdb to the early 2020s). The study in broad terms: Samples from collaborators originated in the United States, Italy and Spain and spanned both the acute and convalescent phases of COVID-19. The prospective study material was composed of cDNA or gDNA derived from T cells, B-cell-depleted T cells, or PBMCs. Subjects who had been exposed to COVID-19, were actively infected with it, or had recovered from it provided the deeply sampled blood TCRbeta repertoires that made up the dataset. The repertoires were released in a freely available public database meant as a resource for research on the immune response to SARS-CoV-2. The samples were drawn from two sources: the first 160 participants of the ongoing ImmuneRACE study, and 1,200 or so subjects contributed by 6 global collaborators. Nearly every sample came with metadata listing a de-identified subject ID, COVID-19 status, age in years and sex. Where available, HLA class I and class II types were taken from metadata supplied by the sample provider and were not determined by assay-based typing. Study-level results and caveats: The amount of clinical and demographic metadata varied by source and participant and was provided uncurated.

In Seattle, one collaborating source enrolled patients while the infection was active and tracked those patients longitudinally over the course of disease. Each collaborating institution followed its own protocols to collect whole blood in K2EDTA tubes. For TCRbeta analysis, collaborator samples were shipped as frozen whole blood, as isolated PBMCs, or as DNA extracted from either sample type. TCRbeta CDR3 regions were amplified from genomic DNA by means of the immunoSEQ Assay, a bias-controlled multiplex PCR. The study's own analysis went as follows. The number of nucleated cells in each sample was estimated from the amplification of reference gene primers within the assay. Sequence reads were collapsed and filtered to measure the absolute abundance of every unique TCRbeta CDR3 rearrangement. For each sample, productive Simpson clonality was calculated by taking the square root of Simpson's diversity index across productive rearrangements. Entries here come from immuneACCESS through TCRdb and include only in-frame sequences with V and J called. Some clones fail to appear in such tables; in the studies checked, an unresolved V gene covers under half of the shortfall, and the cause of the remainder is unknown. From that table come the V and J calls and clone size; the DNA was used to work out D and trimming. Here the sample has roughly 240,000 clones; 86% occur a single time. The leading ten clones occupy approximately 6% of the sample.

As for this clone: Its cognate antigen has yet to be identified. One base away there is no much larger clone; base qualities are not given.

Here V drops 0 bases and J drops 7 bases, and the junction holds 3 bases not matched to any gene. The CDR3 goes from the cysteine to the phenylalanine over 14 residues. The entry retains the CDR3 DNA only, 42 bases that are in frame from base 1. According to the germline V gene, CDR1 reads SGHRS and CDR2 reads YFSETQ. Sequencing used peripheral blood. The rearrangement joined TRBV5-1 to TRBJ1-4; TRBD1 agrees with 7 junctional bases. This receptor was obtained from a woman over 75 with COVID-19, enrolled during active disease. DNA sequence: TGCGCCAGCAGCTTGGGAGGACAGGCTGAAAAACTGTTTTTT. The translation is CASSLGGQAEKLFF.